What follows are 16 T cell receptor beta chains derived from one specimen sequenced in a study of shared clonotypes between healthy human individuals. The data were produced by immunoSEQ multiplex PCR, yet TCRdb's version contains in-frame clones alone and is incomplete. In the table there are roughly 480,000 clones, around 79% of which are singletons. The specimen was PBMCs. These receptors all come from a woman aged 35 to 49 in good health. Some clones in this sample may be carry-over from other donors' samples.

This clone appeared once. V is TRBV6-4 and J is TRBJ2-1; possibly TRBD1 for D (5 bases). CDR1 and CDR2 from the germline V gene are MRHNA and SNTAGT. V was trimmed by 1 base and J by 5 bases, leaving 9 bases between them. The CDR3 has 14 residues. As DNA, the CDR3 is TGTGCCAGCAGTGACTGGGCAGGGCACAATGAGCAGTTCTTC. Translating it yields CASSDWAGHNEQFF.

The chain is built from TRBV11-2 and TRBJ2-1, with 7 positions matching TRBD2. Trimming at V came to 1 base and at J to 10 bases, leaving 4 bases not matched to a gene. The CDR3 runs 13 residues. Germline loops: CDR1 SGHAT, CDR2 FQNNGV. The CDR3: CASSLGTRQEQFF. In DNA, the CDR3 is TGTGCCAGCAGCTTAGGGACTAGGCAAGAGCAGTTCTTC.

The rearrangement joins TRBV9 to TRBJ2-1; a possible D gene is TRBD2 (7 bases). Germline V gene sequence: CDR1 SGDLS, CDR2 YYNGEE. The CDR3 length is 16 residues. V shed 4 bases and J shed 4 bases, with 18 bases lying between them. CDR3 residues: CASSSKGGNKYNEQFF. In DNA form, the CDR3 reads TGTGCCAGCAGCTCGAAGGGGGGGAATAAATACAATGAGCAGTTCTTC.

In its sample, this clone was seen once. The CDR3 DNA follows: TGTGCCAGCAGCCGGACAACAACTAATGAAAAACTGTTTTTT. Protein product: CASSRTTTNEKLFF. The chain employs TRBV5-6 and TRBJ1-4, with D possibly being TRBD1 (5 bases). The germline CDR1 and CDR2 sequences are SGHDT and YYEEEE. Trimming took 4 bases from V and 0 from J, leaving 7 bases between them. This CDR3 has 14 residues.

The chain employs TRBV7-3 and TRBJ2-3, with a weak D call TRBD2 (5 bases). V shed 5 bases and J shed 5 bases, with 17 bases lying between them. The CDR3 runs to 15 residues. Germline values: CDR1 SGHTA, CDR2 FQGTGA. CDR3 nucleotides: TGTGCCAGCAGCCCCGTTTCTGAGGGCAGAGATACGCAGTATTTT. Translating it yields CASSPVSEGRDTQYF. The full variable domain, rest sourced from reference TRBV7-3 and TRBJ2-3, is GAGVSQTPSNKVTEKGKYVELRCDPISGHTALYWYRQSLGQGPEFLIYFQGTGAADDSGLPNDRFFAVRPEGSVSTLKIQRTERGDSAVYLCASSPVSEGRDTQYFGPGTRLTVL.

Concerning this clone: Additional DNA sequences in this sample encode the identical CDR3. The chain has TRBV5-1 and TRBJ2-3, with D maybe TRBD1 (6 bases). V dropped 2 bases and J dropped 2 bases, with 9 bases sitting between them. This CDR3 comprises 14 residues. Germline V lookup: CDR1 SGHRS, CDR2 YFSETQ. The CDR3 protein is CASSLGGYTDTQYF. In DNA, the CDR3 is TGCGCCAGCAGCTTAGGGGGATACACAGATACGCAGTATTTT.

This sequence joins TRBV28 and TRBJ1-1, with D unclear. V gave up 8 bases and J gave up 4 bases, with 14 bases separating them. The CDR3 is 13 amino acids. Germline loops: CDR1 MDHEN, CDR2 SYDVKM. The CDR3 nucleotides read TGTGCCAGCGGGTTTGAGGTGGCCACTGAAGCTTTCTTT. It translates to CASGFEVATEAFF. The full variable domain, rest sourced from reference TRBV28 and TRBJ1-1, is DVKVTQSSRYLVKRTGEKVFLECVQDMDHENMFWYRQDPGLGLRLIYFSYDVKMKEKGDIPEGYSVSREKKERFSLILESASTNQTSMYLCASGFEVATEAFFGQGTRLTVV.

The V call is TRBV5-4, the J call TRBJ2-1; the match to TRBD2 covers 11 bases. This CDR3 is 18 amino acids long. The germline V gene has CDR1 SGHNT and CDR2 YYREEE (reference sequence). V shed 4 bases and J 1 base; nucleotides not matched to a gene: 10. CDR3 nucleotides: TGTGCCAGCAGCGCGGCCGGGACTAGCGGACCATCCTACAATGAGCAGTTCTTC. It yields the protein CASSAAGTSGPSYNEQFF. The full variable domain, in which reference TRBV5-4 and TRBJ2-1 provide the parts outside the CDR3, is ETGVTQSPTHLIKTRGQQVTLRCSSQSGHNTVSWYQQALGQGPQFIFQYYREEENGRGNFPPRFSGLQFPNYSSELNVNALELDDSALYLCASSAAGTSGPSYNEQFFGPGTRLTVL.

Points on this clone: A read error is the likely source, as a far larger clone sits one nucleotide away. The chain uses TRBV28 and TRBJ2-1; D gene uncertain. The CDR3 length is 16 residues. Trimming removed 4 bases at V and 1 base at J, with 14 bases between. Looked up from germline, CDR1 is MDHEN and CDR2 is SYDVKM. This chain's CDR3 is CASSYPHVGSYNEQFF. The CDR3 DNA is TGTGCCAGCAGTTACCCTCACGTAGGTTCCTACAATGAGCAGTTCTTC.

V gene TRBV29-1 combines with J gene TRBJ2-2; D not certain. The CDR3 is 12 residues long. The V end was cut by 4 bases, the J end by 5 bases, with 8 bases between. From germline, CDR1 is SQVTM and CDR2 ANQGSEA. In DNA, the CDR3 is TGCAGCGTTGGTGAGGAGACCGGGGAGCTGTTTTTT. Translation: CSVGEETGELFF.

This clone occurred a few times. The rearrangement joins TRBV28 to TRBJ1-5; the D gene is possibly TRBD1 (5 bases). Per germline, CDR1 MDHEN and CDR2 SYDVKM. The V end lost 3 bases, the J end lost 2 bases, and 11 bases lay between the germline ends. CDR3 length: 15 amino acids. The CDR3 is CASSFLGTRNQPQHF. CDR3 nucleotides: TGTGCCAGCAGTTTTTTAGGGACCCGCAATCAGCCCCAGCATTTT.

The chain is built from TRBV28 and TRBJ1-3; tentative D call: TRBD1 (6 bases). CDR1 and CDR2 (germline): MDHEN, SYDVKM. This CDR3 comprises 17 residues. V dropped 4 bases and J dropped 0 bases, with 16 bases sitting between them. The CDR3 nucleotides are TGTGCCAGCAGTTCAAACTATGGCAGGGGCTCTGGAAACACCATATATTTT. Encoded protein: CASSSNYGRGSGNTIYF.

V and J are TRBV7-2 and TRBJ2-1, with D uncertain. CDR1 and CDR2 (germline): SGHTA, FQGNSA. Trimming removed 1 base from V and 3 bases from J, with 10 bases in between. This CDR3 spans 15 amino acids. CDR3 amino acids: CASSLGGQIYNEQFF. The CDR3 region has the DNA TGTGCCAGCAGCTTAGGTGGGCAGATCTACAATGAGCAGTTCTTC.

The chain is built from TRBV4-1 and TRBJ2-3, with 7 nucleotides matching TRBD2. Unmatched junction bases numbered 13, after V lost 1 base and J lost 6 bases. Germline V gene data show CDR1 as MGHRA and CDR2 as YSYEKL. The CDR3 has 17 amino acids. CDR3 DNA: TGCGCCAGCAGCCAAGTCGGCGTGGTCCCCGGGGGGGATACGCAGTATTTT. Protein: CASSQVGVVPGGDTQYF.

The CDR3 nucleotides read TGTGCCAGCAGCTTGGAACGACTCGGCGGGCCTTACAATGAGCAGTTCTTC. Translating it yields CASSLERLGGPYNEQFF. The V and J genes are TRBV7-2 and TRBJ2-1, with a weak D call TRBD2 (5 bases). The V gene lost 3 bases and the J gene lost 4 bases, with 19 bases spanning the gap. This CDR3 contains 17 residues. The germline CDR1 and CDR2 sequences are SGHTA and FQGNSA.

This chain uses TRBV4-1 with TRBJ1-1; D unresolved. V lost 2 bases and J lost 6, with 10 bases in between. The CDR3 is 13 residues long. Per the germline V gene, CDR1 is MGHRA and CDR2 is YSYEKL. CDR3 amino acids: CASSQRGLAEAFF. The CDR3 bases are TGCGCCAGCAGCCAAAGAGGTCTAGCTGAAGCTTTCTTT.